This T cell receptor (beta chain) was observed in a study of T-cell memory formation after mild COVID-19. Barcoded TCR alpha and TCR beta cDNA libraries with UMIs came from 5'RACE using constant-segment primers. Via MiXCR, TCRdb re-called the 5' RACE reads, giving one row per CDR3 protein. The top ten clones hold roughly 9.7% of a sample with roughly 410,000 distinct CDR3 sequences, less than 25% of them seen once. Study conclusions and caveats: Some responding clones appeared in pre-infection memory, suggesting cross-reactive memory joined. Confirmation of SARS-CoV-2 specificity was lacking for second-wave clones peaking day 37.

The V end lost 0 bases, the J end lost 5 bases, and 10 bases lay between the germline ends. From germline, CDR1 is KGHSH and CDR2 LQKENI. The CDR3 has 14 amino acids. A remark on this clonotype: As yet, its antigen is unknown.

This clonotype originated in an adult woman who had mild COVID-19 (a few samples of this study predate the infection). Cell type and time point are not known. The rearrangement joins TRBV18 to TRBJ2-5; D gene unclear. The sequencing sample was made of PBMCs or a T cell subset sorted from them (not recorded which). The CDR3 sequence is CASSPPLALETQYF. DNA for the CDR3: TGTGCCAGCTCACCACCCCTCGCGCTGGAGACCCAGTACTTC. The full variable domain, in which reference TRBV18 and TRBJ2-5 provide the parts outside the CDR3, is NAGVMQNPRHLVRRRGQEARLRCSPMKGHSHVYWYRQLPEEGLKFMVYLQKENIIDESGMPKERFSAEFPKEGPSILRIQQVVRGDSAAYFCASSPPLALETQYFGPGTRLLVL.